This T cell receptor (beta chain) was captured in a study of PD-L1 blockade in urothelial cancer. Overall study context: The researchers analyzed blood 3 weeks (second dose) and 6 weeks after treatment start. Study-wide points: Tumor-associated TCR clones expanded more in blood at 3 weeks in patients with durable benefit.

Between the trimmed V and J ends, which lost 2 bases and 0 bases, there was a span of 8 bases. Germline CDR1 is MNHEY and CDR2 is SVGAGI. This CDR3 spans 15 amino acids. With regard to this clone: What it binds is not known.

Repertoires were generated with immunoSEQ multiplex PCR, while TCRdb's copy carries only in-frame clones and drops some. Of around 56,000 clones in the sample, more than 70% were seen once. Sequences were derived from PBMCs, sampled around atezolizumab (anti-PD-L1) treatment. This clonotype was obtained from a man aged 50-60 years with urothelial cancer. This rearrangement joins TRBV6-5 to TRBJ1-3; the D is unclear. Here the CDR3 reads CASSYTVTSGNTIYF. In DNA form, the CDR3 reads TGTGCCAGCAGTTACACAGTTACCTCTGGAAACACCATATATTTT.